These 28 T cell receptor beta chains were all obtained from the same sample, sequenced in a study of blood T cells in healthy people across ages. Through a sample-barcoded 5' primer and a J-beta primer mix, a second PCR was run for about 6 to 12 cycles. TCRdb analysed the 5' RACE reads with MiXCR anew, one entry per CDR3 protein. The sample carries about 800,000 distinct CDR3 sequences, more than 20% recorded once. These data were also reused for a study on T cells of mothers and their children.

Specimen: blood. The source is a boy under 18 in good health.

This chain uses TRBV20-1 with TRBJ2-3; D unresolved. This CDR3 comprises 15 residues. Between the trimmed V and J ends, which lost 6 bases and 3 bases, there was a span of 19 bases. CDR1 and CDR2 from the germline V gene are DFQATT and SNEGSKA (reference sequence). The CDR3 DNA follows: TGCAGTGCCGATAGGGCCGCGACGGGTACAGATACGCAGTATTTT. The encoded protein is CSADRAATGTDTQYF.

The J gene is TRBJ2-5, the V gene TRBV7-2; D ambiguous. V lost 3 bases to trimming and J lost 3 bases, with 5 bases between them. The length of the CDR3 is 12 residues. Germline V gene data show CDR1 as SGHTA and CDR2 as FQGNSA. In DNA form, the CDR3 reads TGTGCCAGCAGCTTCTGGGAAGAGACCCAGTACTTC. Encoded protein: CASSFWEETQYF.

This chain links TRBV2 with TRBJ2-7; either TRBD1 or TRBD2 may fit D (5 bases each). The CDR3 runs to 13 residues. The germline V gene encodes CDR1 SNHLY and CDR2 FYNNEI. The ends were cut back, 6 bases at V and 1 base at J, with 10 bases in the middle. The CDR3 DNA reads TGTGCCAGCAGGGGGGACCAATCCTACGAGCAGTACTTC. This sequence encodes CASRGDQSYEQYF.

This sequence joins TRBV7-2 and TRBJ2-5; D gene unclear. This CDR3 is 13 amino acids long. Per germline, CDR1 SGHTA and CDR2 FQGNSA. Trimming took 6 bases from V and 4 from J, leaving 12 bases between them. CDR3 residues: CASSSSWRETQYF. CDR3 coding DNA: TGTGCCAGCAGTTCGTCTTGGAGAGAGACCCAGTACTTC.

The V gene is TRBV7-2, the J gene TRBJ2-2; TRBD2 might be the D (5 bases). Germline CDR1 SGHTA, CDR2 FQGNSA. This CDR3 has 15 amino acids. V shed 6 bases and J shed 0 bases, with 11 bases lying between them. The CDR3 region has the DNA TGTGCCAGCAGGACCGGGAATACGAACACCGGGGAGCTGTTTTTT. This sequence encodes CASRTGNTNTGELFF. The full variable domain, rest sourced from reference TRBV7-2 and TRBJ2-2, is GAGVSQSPSNKVTEKGKDVELRCDPISGHTALYWYRQSLGQGLEFLIYFQGNSAPDKSGLPSDRFSAERTGGSVSTLTIQRTQQEDSAVYLCASRTGNTNTGELFFGEGSRLTVL.

This chain links TRBV28 with TRBJ2-7; tentative D call: TRBD2 (6 bases). The germline V gene encodes CDR1 MDHEN and CDR2 SYDVKM. The CDR3 is 15 amino acids. The V gene lost 4 bases and the J gene lost 3 bases, with 16 bases spanning the gap. In DNA, the CDR3 is TGTGCCAGCAGTTCGGGGACTCAAGAACGCTACGAGCAGTACTTC. This translates into CASSSGTQERYEQYF.

This clonotype has just a few counts. One junction end does not reproduce the germline sequence, and a read error may be involved. The chain combines TRBV6-5 with TRBJ2-5; 15 nucleotides line up with TRBD2. This CDR3 spans 19 amino acids. In germline, CDR1 is MNHEY, CDR2 SVGAGI. CDR3 amino acids: CASSYSGLAGGSIPTERFF. The CDR3 nucleotides read TGTGCCAGCAGTTACTCGGGACTAGCGGGGGGTTCGATCCCCACTGAGCGGTTCTTC.

This clonotype turned up a few times. The chain links TRBV7-2 to TRBJ2-4; D is possibly TRBD2 (5 bases). This CDR3 spans 13 amino acids. Germline V gives CDR1 SGHTA, CDR2 FQGNSA. Deletions cut 3 bases from V and 8 bases from J, with 11 bases between. CDR3 loop: CASSFEGWDIQYF. CDR3 bases: TGTGCCAGCAGCTTCGAGGGTTGGGACATTCAGTACTTC.

Only a few counts were recorded for this clonotype. The rearrangement joins TRBV7-9 to TRBJ1-4; a possible D gene is TRBD1 (6 bases). The CDR3 covers 15 residues. The V gene lost 3 bases and the J gene lost 7 bases, with 15 bases spanning the gap. Germline assignment: CDR1 SEHNR and CDR2 FQNEAQ (reference sequence). The CDR3: CASSLVRGKGEKLFF. CDR3 DNA sequence: TGTGCCAGCAGCTTGGTCAGGGGCAAAGGTGAAAAACTGTTTTTT.

Comments on this clonotype: Germline and junction disagree at one end, which may indicate a read error. The rearrangement links TRBV12-3 or TRBV12-4 to TRBJ2-1; D is possibly TRBD1 or TRBD2 (5 bases each). The CDR3 sequence is 13 residues long. CDR3: CASSLGPGTGLYF. The CDR3 coding sequence is TGTGCCAGCAGTTTAGGTCCAGGGACGGGCCTGTACTTC.

The chain joins TRBV7-9 to TRBJ1-2, with D uncertain. CDR1 and CDR2 (germline): SEHNR, FQNEAQ (reference sequence). V gave up 4 bases and J gave up 4 bases, with 10 bases separating them. The CDR3 sequence is 13 residues long. Here the CDR3 reads CASSYGPRYGYTF. CDR3 nucleotides: TGTGCCAGCAGCTACGGACCGCGCTATGGCTACACCTTC. Full variable domain (missing parts from reference TRBV7-9 and TRBJ1-2): DTGVSQNPRHKITKRGQNVTFRCDPISEHNRLYWYRQTLGQGPEFLTYFQNEAQLEKSRLLSDRFSAERPKGSFSTLEIQRTEQGDSAMYLCASSYGPRYGYTFGSGTRLTVV.

The chain employs TRBV5-1 and TRBJ2-1; the D call may be TRBD1 or TRBD2 (6 bases each). The end of the DNA is better explained by TRBJ2-5, so the J call may be wrong. The CDR3 sequence is 14 residues long. The V gene's germline CDR1 is SGHRS and CDR2 YFSETQ. CDR3 sequence reads: CASSLTGAGETQYF. In DNA, the CDR3 is TGCGCCAGCAGCTTGACGGGGGCGGGGGAGACCCAGTACTTC.

CDR3 amino acids: CASSLYVHQPEETQYF. The DNA for the CDR3 is TGTGCCAGCAGCTTATATGTACACCAGCCTGAAGAGACCCAGTACTTC. The chain joins TRBV7-6 to TRBJ2-5, with no clear D. Germline lookup yields CDR1 SGHVS and CDR2 FNYEAQ. V was pared by 2 bases and J by 3 bases, with 16 bases between. The CDR3 extends over 16 amino acids.

The table lists this clonotype with a count of one. This chain joins TRBV27 and TRBJ2-7; D remains unclear. Germline CDR1 is MNHEY and CDR2 is SMNVEV (reference sequence). The ends were cut back, 5 bases at V and 7 bases at J, with 15 bases in the middle. The CDR3 is 13 residues long. The CDR3 DNA reads as TGTGCCAGCAGTACCGGGCCTTTAGTGGAGCAGTACTTC. Amino acid sequence: CASSTGPLVEQYF.

This clonotype was seen more than once but under ten times. The chain combines TRBV20-1 with TRBJ2-3; D is undetermined. The CDR3 has 11 amino acids. Germline V gene lookup returns CDR1 DFQATT and CDR2 SNEGSKA (reference sequence). Deletions cut 6 bases from V and 4 bases from J, with 8 bases between. For the CDR3, the DNA is TGCAGTGCCCTCTACGCAGATACGCAGTATTTT. Residues: CSALYADTQYF.

In its sample, this clonotype was seen a few times. The V call is TRBV28, the J call TRBJ2-3; 7 positions agree with TRBD1. J was trimmed by 6 bases and V by 4 bases; bases with no gene match: 16. The CDR3 is made up of 17 amino acids. Germline V CDR1 and CDR2: MDHEN, SYDVKM. CDR3 sequence reads: CASSYRQGIIWLDTQYF. For the CDR3, the DNA is TGTGCCAGCAGTTACCGACAGGGTATCATTTGGTTGGATACGCAGTATTTT.

V is TRBV7-3 and J is TRBJ2-5; no reliable D call. This CDR3 has 16 amino acids. Germline CDR1 SGHTA, CDR2 FQGTGA. Trimming pared 2 bases from V and 3 bases from J, leaving 16 bases between. The CDR3 bases are TGTGCCAGCAGCTTAGGGGTCTGGTTGGGTGAAGAGACCCAGTACTTC. This sequence encodes CASSLGVWLGEETQYF.

This clonotype was seen a few times. CDR3 DNA: TGTGCCAGCAGTGAAGCTAGTAAAGGACTAGCGGGCACAGATACGCAGTATTTT. This encodes CASSEASKGLAGTDTQYF. The chain links TRBV2 to TRBJ2-3; 10 bases match TRBD2. Germline lookup yields CDR1 SNHLY and CDR2 FYNNEI. Trimming removed 0 bases from V and 1 base from J; junction bases left unmatched: 7. CDR3 length: 18 residues.

The chain couples TRBV28 to TRBJ2-5; 9 nucleotides align to TRBD2. The ends lost 7 bases at V and 5 bases at J; junction bases unmatched: 5. This CDR3 region has 13 residues. Looked up from germline, CDR1 is MDHEN and CDR2 is SYDVKM. CDR3 residues: CASNLAGWETQYF. In DNA, the CDR3 is TGTGCCAGCAACCTAGCGGGATGGGAGACCCAGTACTTC.

This clonotype was seen a few times. The chain combines TRBV6-5 with TRBJ1-4; 10 nucleotides line up with TRBD1. The V gene's germline CDR1 is MNHEY and CDR2 SVGAGI. The V and J ends lost 5 bases and 3 bases, in that order; junction bases with no gene match: 12. This CDR3 has 18 residues. In DNA form, the CDR3 reads TGTGCCAGCAGTATACTTAGCCCCGGACAGGGGGCTAATGAAAAACTGTTTTTT. It yields the protein CASSILSPGQGANEKLFF.

This clonotype has more than one count but fewer than ten. This chain connects TRBV29-1 to TRBJ1-4, with D hard to call. CDR1 SQVTM and CDR2 ANQGSEA come from the germline V gene. The CDR3 runs to 16 residues. Trimming left V 1 base short and J 0 bases short, with 12 bases between. As DNA, the CDR3 is TGCAGCGTTGAAGGTCGGACGGGAGCAACTAATGAAAAACTGTTTTTT. Translated: CSVEGRTGATNEKLFF.

The CDR3 nucleotides read TGTGCCAGCAGCTTAGCGGGTGAGGGTCGGCAGGAGACCCAGTACTTC. Translation gives CASSLAGEGRQETQYF. V usage is TRBV7-9 and J usage is TRBJ2-5, with D possibly matching TRBD2 (5 bases). CDR3 length: 16 residues. V was clipped by 0 bases and J by 5 bases, with 16 bases between them. Germline loops: CDR1 SEHNR, CDR2 FQNEAQ (reference sequence).

This clonotype occurred a few times. V usage is TRBV5-1 and J usage is TRBJ2-2, with D tentatively TRBD2 (5 bases). Germline assignment: CDR1 SGHRS and CDR2 YFSETQ. The CDR3 length is 14 residues. V lost 1 base and J lost 7, with 11 bases in between. This CDR3 reads CASSLIATGGELFF. The CDR3 DNA reads TGCGCCAGCAGCTTGATAGCGACGGGCGGGGAGCTGTTTTTT.

CDR3 bases: TGCAGTGCTGAGGACAGGGCGGGCCCCTACGAGCAGTACTTC. Its protein is CSAEDRAGPYEQYF. The chain couples TRBV20-1 to TRBJ2-7, with 8 bases aligning to TRBD1. Per germline, CDR1 DFQATT and CDR2 SNEGSKA (reference sequence). With 5 bases clipped from V and 2 bases from J, the junction kept 8 bases outside the gene matches. CDR3 length: 14 residues.

The rearrangement uses TRBV7-9 and TRBJ1-2; D not resolved. The V and J ends lost 1 base and 6 bases respectively, with 9 bases between them. CDR1 and CDR2 (germline): SEHNR, FQNEAQ (reference sequence). This CDR3 spans 13 amino acids. The CDR3 DNA reads as TGTGCCAGCAGCTTAGAGGGTTTACATGGCTACACCTTC. Amino acid sequence: CASSLEGLHGYTF.

This clonotype was detected a few times. The J gene is TRBJ2-4, the V gene TRBV12-3 or TRBV12-4; 7 bases align to TRBD1. This CDR3 region has 17 residues. Unmatched junction bases numbered 16, after V lost 6 bases and J lost 5 bases. For the CDR3, the DNA is TGTGCCAGCAGCCACCCAGGGGGATACACTATAGAAAACATTCAGTACTTC. This encodes CASSHPGGYTIENIQYF.

Comment on this clonotype: This may be a read error, as it is one base from a much larger clone. Since the CDR3 does not end with the conserved phenylalanine or tryptophan, this likely comes from a read error. The chain combines TRBV7-9 with TRBJ2-4; D is ambiguous. CDR1 is SEHNR, CDR2 FQNEAQ, per germline (reference sequence). V gave up 2 bases and J gave up 0 bases, with 5 bases separating them. The CDR3 loop spans 14 amino acids. The CDR3 is CASSLSLAKNIQYL. CDR3 DNA sequence: TGTGCCAGCAGCTTAAGTCTAGCCAAAAACATTCAGTACTTA.

This clonotype was seen more than once but under ten times. The J gene is TRBJ2-7, the V gene TRBV6-6; no reliable D call. Germline lookup yields CDR1 MNHNY and CDR2 SVGAGI (reference sequence). This CDR3 has 12 residues. V was pared by 8 bases and J by 0 bases, with 8 bases between. The DNA for the CDR3 is TGTGCCAGCGGTCCATCCTCCTACGAGCAGTACTTC. Translated, it gives CASGPSSYEQYF.